A single T cell receptor beta chain is shown here with its context. Source study methods: It was from reference gene primer amplification that nucleated cell counts were estimated. This table comes from immunoSEQ multiplex PCR, and its TCRdb copy is limited to in-frame clones, with some not included. The V and J calls and clone size are taken from that table; D and trimming were inferred from the DNA. The table has 120,000 or so clones, roughly 85% seen once; the top ten hold 20% to 30%. The CDR3 is 16 amino acids. Germline V gives CDR1 SGHRS, CDR2 YFSETQ. Between the trimmed V and J ends, which lost 0 bases and 3 bases, there was a span of 12 bases. This sample was taken from a study of blood T cell repertoires in COVID-19.

V is TRBV5-1 and J is TRBJ1-4; a possible D gene is TRBD1 (5 bases). The clonotype was recovered from a woman older than 75 with acute or convalescent COVID-19. The specimen sequenced was peripheral blood. CDR3 sequence reads: CASSLVQGGPNEKLFF. CDR3 DNA: TGCGCCAGCAGCTTGGTGCAGGGTGGTCCTAATGAAAAACTGTTTTTT.